This T cell receptor beta chain is drawn from a study of blood T cells in healthy people across ages. For the second PCR, which ran for about 7 to 11 cycles, a sample-barcoded 5' primer and a J-beta primer mix were used. Each cDNA molecule was tagged by a template-switch adaptor that had 12 random nucleotides. Using its own MiXCR run on the 5' RACE reads, TCRdb lists one record per CDR3 protein. The table has about 2 million distinct CDR3 sequences, less than 50% seen once; the top ten hold around 2.1%. Healthy Caucasian individuals from Russia aged 6 to 90 were enrolled as donors. Every donor contributed about 10 milliliters of peripheral blood by blood draw. At least 5.5 micrograms of total RNA were extracted per sample. Sample: blood. The clonotype originates from a woman between 35 and 50 years old in good health.

The CDR3 reads CSASWASRSGANVLTF. CDR3 coding DNA: TGCAGTGCTAGTTGGGCCAGTCGCTCTGGGGCCAACGTCCTGACTTTC. The V and J genes are TRBV20-1 and TRBJ2-6; D not resolved. V lost 3 bases and J lost 0, with 12 bases in between. CDR3 length equals 16 residues. Germline V gene sequence: CDR1 DFQATT, CDR2 SNEGSKA (reference sequence).